This T cell receptor (beta chain) was retrieved from a study of Ad26.COV2.S vaccination and SARS-CoV-2 variants. At the level of the study: Donor joined the COV1001 Ad26.COV2.S trial arm. Intramuscularly, Ad26.COV2.S was given either once or twice, 56 days apart.

Treatment reported: some 20 received Ad26.COV2.S at low or high dose, single or two shots; 5 received placebo; per-sample allocation not given. Collection of the samples took place on day 63 after the first injection of vaccine or placebo. An 18-55-year-old adult in Boston served as donor. Clones were sequenced by immunoSEQ multiplex PCR, and TCRdb holds only the in-frame ones, with some missing. This sample yields 350,000 to 400,000 clones, of which over 75% are seen a single time; around 2% belongs to the top ten. Overall study results and limits: Relative to placebo recipients, vaccine recipients exhibited elevated spike-specific TCR breadth.

Details on this clone: Its specificity is not known.

This TCR was sampled from a person between 18 and 65 years old who received the Ad26.COV2.S COVID-19 vaccine or a placebo. Sequences were derived from peripheral blood, sampled in a trial of Ad26.COV2.S vaccine versus placebo.

The CDR3 loop reads CASSPGPAGSGEQYF. DNA for the CDR3: TGTGCCAGCAGCCCCGGGCCCGCTGGGTCGGGAGAGCAGTACTTC. This chain links TRBV11-2 with TRBJ2-7, with D possibly TRBD2 on 5 matching bases. CDR3 size: 15 residues. Germline CDR1 reads SGHAT; CDR2 reads FQNNGV. Trimming cost V 5 bases and J 7 bases, with 21 bases left between them.